These 7 T cell receptor beta chains were all obtained from the same sample, sequenced in a study of T cell repertoires in cytomegalovirus infection. TCRdb re-analysed the reads in MiXCR, keeping a single row per CDR3 protein. The table includes under 600,000 distinct CDR3 sequences, more than 15% detected once. The sample taken for sequencing was CD8+ T cells from PBMCs. Receptors originate from a human donor in good health (CMV status not recorded). Some clones in this sample may be carry-over from other donors' samples.

This chain joins TRBV30 and TRBJ2-7; TRBD2 is a possible D gene (6 bases). The CDR3 covers 16 residues. Germline-derived CDR1 and CDR2 are GTSNPN and SVGIG (reference sequence). V was trimmed by 2 bases and J by 3 bases, leaving 20 bases between them. The CDR3 reads CAWSPILARDYYEQYF. In DNA, the CDR3 is TGTGCCTGGAGTCCCATCCTAGCGCGGGATTACTACGAGCAGTACTTC.

This clonotype has at least ten counts. At one end, the junction sequence differs from germline, possibly due to a read error. The chain uses TRBV7-7 and TRBJ2-7; TRBD1 or TRBD2 may be the D gene (5 bases each). Germline V CDR1 and CDR2: SSHAT, FNYEAQ (reference sequence). There are 14 residues in the CDR3. The CDR3 loop is CASSRRDPSYEQYF. In DNA, the CDR3 is TGTGCTAGCAGCCGCCGGGACCCATCCTACGAGCAGTACTTC.

For this clonotype: Here the CDR3 omits its conserved ending phenylalanine or tryptophan, so a read error is the likely source. The chain links TRBV27 to TRBJ2-7, with 7 bases lining up with TRBD2. V was pared by 5 bases and J by 3 bases, with 10 bases of the junction left unmatched. This CDR3 region has 15 residues. In germline, CDR1 is MNHEY, CDR2 SMNVEV (reference sequence). The CDR3 DNA follows: TGTGCCAGCAGTCCCATCGCGGGAGCACACTACGAGCAGTACTTA. Amino acid sequence: CASSPIAGAHYEQYL.

This clonotype was detected ten times or more. The V gene is TRBV4-1, the J gene TRBJ2-2; the D gene could be TRBD1 or TRBD2 (5 bases each). This CDR3 is 18 amino acids long. V gave up 4 bases and J gave up 5 bases, with 23 bases separating them. Germline CDR1 reads MGHRA; CDR2 reads YSYEKL. CDR3 in DNA: TGCGCCAGCAGCCTGAATCCCTGGGACCTAGGCGAGACCGGGGAGCTGTTTTTT. It yields the protein CASSLNPWDLGETGELFF.

The table lists this clonotype with a few counts. This chain links TRBV27 with TRBJ2-2; D is perhaps TRBD2 (6 bases). The CDR3 runs to 13 residues. Deletions cut 5 bases from V and 6 bases from J, with 10 bases between. Per the germline V gene, CDR1 is MNHEY and CDR2 is SMNVEV (reference sequence). CDR3 in DNA: TGTGCCAGCAGTATAAGGAGGGCCGGGGAGCTGTTTTTT. It specifies CASSIRRAGELFF.

The rearrangement joins TRBV12-5 to TRBJ1-3; possible D gene TRBD1, 5 bases. The V gene's germline CDR1 is LGHNT and CDR2 FRNRAP. The CDR3 covers 14 residues. The V end lost 3 bases, the J end lost 0 bases, and 6 bases lay between the germline ends. The CDR3 region is CASGLDSSGNTIYF. CDR3 coding DNA: TGTGCTAGTGGTTTAGACAGCTCTGGAAACACCATATATTTT.

The chain recombines TRBV4-2 with TRBJ1-5; D might be TRBD1 (6 bases). Germline lookup yields CDR1 LGHNA and CDR2 YNFKEQ. Trimming took off 0 bases at V and 7 bases at J, with 19 bases between the two ends. CDR3 size: 17 residues. CDR3 sequence: CASSQDGGTFSQQPQHF. DNA for the CDR3: TGTGCCAGCAGCCAAGATGGCGGGACATTCTCCCAGCAGCCCCAGCATTTT.